The rows below give T cell receptor beta chains drawn from one sample of a study of beta chain features in type 1 diabetes. Assay: immunoSEQ multiplex PCR; the TCRdb copy retains only in-frame clones and omits some. The data show about 160,000 clones, with approximately 8.8% seen just once and about 0.75% held by the top ten. What was sequenced was central memory CD4+ T cells from blood. The receptors shown here come from a woman aged 25-40 years with type 1 diabetes. Both conserved end residues are part of each CDR3. Fields, in order: CDR3 protein, CDR3 DNA, clone size, D gene, J gene, V gene. A D gene is named only where the DNA matches it firmly. Clone size is stated in some rows and not others, as once, few, many or a class when expanded.

CDR3: CASSVGRASGRREETQYF
DNA: TGTGCCAGCAGCGTAGGTAGGGCTAGCGGCCGGCGGGAGGAGACCCAGTACTTC
size: .
D: TRBD2
J: TRBJ2-5
V: TRBV9

CDR3: CASSVGGGDEKLFF
DNA: TGTGCCAGCAGCGTAGGGGGTGGGGATGAAAAACTGTTTTTT
size: .
D: .
J: TRBJ1-4
V: TRBV5-4

CDR3: CASSDVWGIDGYTF
DNA: TGTGCCAGTAGTGATGTGTGGGGCATCGATGGCTACACCTTC
size: .
D: .
J: TRBJ1-2
V: TRBV19

CDR3: CASSFLGQSGYTF
DNA: TGTGCCAGCAGTTTTCTCGGGCAGTCGGGGTACACCTTC
size: few
D: .
J: TRBJ1-2
V: TRBV27

CDR3: CASSVLVRDIQYF
DNA: TGTGCCAGTAGTGTATTAGTCCGGGACATTCAGTACTTC
size: .
D: .
J: TRBJ2-4
V: TRBV19

CDR3: CASSLTSGYYNEQFF
DNA: TGTGCCAGCAGCCTGACTAGCGGCTATTACAATGAGCAGTTCTTC
size: few
D: TRBD2
J: TRBJ2-1
V: TRBV7-9

CDR3: CASNPGQANYGYTF
DNA: TGTGCCAGCAACCCGGGACAGGCTAACTATGGCTACACCTTC
size: .
D: TRBD1
J: TRBJ1-2
V: TRBV28

CDR3: CASSPFEGEPDTQYF
DNA: TGTGCCAGCTCACCGTTTGAGGGGGAGCCAGATACGCAGTATTTT
size: .
D: .
J: TRBJ2-3
V: TRBV18

CDR3: CASSPRTGDGSGYTF
DNA: TGTGCCAGCTCACCCCGGACAGGGGATGGGAGTGGCTACACCTTC
size: .
D: TRBD1
J: TRBJ1-2
V: TRBV18

CDR3: CASSLVSEDNEQFF
DNA: TGCGCCAGCAGCTTGGTCTCAGAAGACAATGAGCAGTTCTTC
size: .
D: .
J: TRBJ2-1
V: TRBV5-1

CDR3: CASSDRAVISGYTF
DNA: TGTGCCAGCAGTGACAGGGCCGTGATTTCAGGCTACACCTTC
size: .
D: TRBD1
J: TRBJ1-2
V: TRBV27

CDR3: CASSPSAGVSYNEQFF
DNA: TGTGCCAGCTCACCCTCGGCGGGAGTCTCCTACAATGAGCAGTTCTTC
size: .
D: TRBD2
J: TRBJ2-1
V: TRBV18

CDR3: CASIPDSHSTDTQYF
DNA: TGTGCCAGCATCCCCGATAGTCACTCCACAGATACGCAGTATTTT
size: .
D: .
J: TRBJ2-3
V: TRBV7-9

CDR3: CASSPQRSETTQYF
DNA: TGTGCCAGCTCACCACAACGATCGGAGACGACGCAGTATTTT
size: few
D: .
J: TRBJ2-3
V: TRBV18

CDR3: CASRKEGLSDTQYF
DNA: TGTGCCAGCAGAAAAGAAGGACTTTCAGATACGCAGTATTTT
size: .
D: .
J: TRBJ2-3
V: TRBV6-5

CDR3: CASSIPRGQPQHF
DNA: TGTGCCAGTAGTATCCCGCGGGGTCAGCCCCAGCATTTT
size: .
D: .
J: TRBJ1-5
V: TRBV19

CDR3: CASSSSRAPGHEQYF
DNA: TGTGCCAGCAGCTCAAGCCGGGCTCCAGGGCACGAGCAGTACTTC
size: few
D: .
J: TRBJ2-7
V: TRBV11-1

CDR3: CASSGSGVPTDTQYF
DNA: TGCGCCAGCAGTGGATCGGGAGTCCCCACAGATACGCAGTATTTT
size: few
D: .
J: TRBJ2-3
V: TRBV10-2

CDR3: CASSFFGTVRYEQYF
DNA: TGTGCCAGCAGCTTTTTCGGGACAGTGCGCTACGAGCAGTACTTC
size: few
D: TRBD1
J: TRBJ2-7
V: TRBV7-9

CDR3: CASSLAGDKGYNEQFF
DNA: TGCGCCAGCAGCTTGGCCGGGGACAAAGGGTACAATGAGCAGTTCTTC
size: few
D: .
J: TRBJ2-1
V: TRBV5-1

CDR3: CASSPQSGSYGEQFF
DNA: TGTGCCAGCAGCCCGCAGAGCGGGAGTTATGGTGAGCAGTTCTTC
size: .
D: TRBD2
J: TRBJ2-1
V: TRBV7-9

CDR3: CASSLRGADNQPQHF
DNA: TGCGCCAGCAGCTTGAGAGGTGCAGACAATCAGCCCCAGCATTTT
size: few
D: .
J: TRBJ1-5
V: TRBV5-1

CDR3: CASSAGTGVGYTF
DNA: TGTGCCAGCTCGGCCGGGACAGGGGTTGGCTACACCTTC
size: few
D: TRBD1
J: TRBJ1-2
V: TRBV18

CDR3: CASSLGQNIQYF
DNA: TGTGCCAGCAGCCTAGGACAGAACATTCAGTACTTC
size: .
D: .
J: TRBJ2-4
V: TRBV5-6

CDR3: CASSMLRGIQETQYF
DNA: TGTGCCAGTAGTATGCTTCGCGGGATCCAAGAGACCCAGTACTTC
size: few
D: .
J: TRBJ2-5
V: TRBV19

CDR3: CASSLVLAGNNEQFF
DNA: TGCGCCAGCAGCTTGGTTTTAGCGGGCAACAATGAGCAGTTCTTC
size: few
D: TRBD2
J: TRBJ2-1
V: TRBV5-1

CDR3: CASRVRQGENEQYF
DNA: TGCGCCAGCAGGGTAAGGCAGGGTGAAAACGAGCAGTACTTC
size: few
D: .
J: TRBJ2-7
V: TRBV5-1

CDR3: CATQRSGPVTDTQYF
DNA: TGTGCCACCCAAAGGAGCGGACCAGTCACAGATACGCAGTATTTT
size: .
D: .
J: TRBJ2-3
V: TRBV27

CDR3: CASSYSVAHEQFF
DNA: TGTGCCAGCAGTTACTCGGTAGCCCATGAGCAGTTCTTC
size: .
D: .
J: TRBJ2-1
V: TRBV6-6

CDR3: CAYTTGNTEAFF
DNA: TGTGCCTATACGACAGGGAACACTGAAGCTTTCTTT
size: few
D: .
J: TRBJ1-1
V: TRBV30

CDR3: CASSSGQTSYGYTF
DNA: TGCGCCAGCAGCTCGGGACAGACTAGCTATGGCTACACCTTC
size: .
D: TRBD1
J: TRBJ1-2
V: TRBV5-1

CDR3: CSVEAGGPDTQYF
DNA: TGCAGCGTTGAAGCGGGAGGCCCCGATACGCAGTATTTT
size: .
D: TRBD2
J: TRBJ2-3
V: TRBV29-1

CDR3: CASSLRLDLGQTDTQYF
DNA: TGTGCCAGCAGCTTACGACTAGACTTGGGGCAGACAGATACGCAGTATTTT
size: few
D: .
J: TRBJ2-3
V: TRBV7-3

CDR3: CASSQGGGPSTQYF
DNA: TGCGCCAGCAGCCAAGGCGGGGGGCCGAGTACGCAGTATTTT
size: many
D: TRBD2
J: TRBJ2-3
V: TRBV4-1

CDR3: CASRLAGDTQYF
DNA: TGTGCCAGTAGGCTAGCGGGGGATACGCAGTATTTT
size: .
D: TRBD2
J: TRBJ2-3
V: TRBV19